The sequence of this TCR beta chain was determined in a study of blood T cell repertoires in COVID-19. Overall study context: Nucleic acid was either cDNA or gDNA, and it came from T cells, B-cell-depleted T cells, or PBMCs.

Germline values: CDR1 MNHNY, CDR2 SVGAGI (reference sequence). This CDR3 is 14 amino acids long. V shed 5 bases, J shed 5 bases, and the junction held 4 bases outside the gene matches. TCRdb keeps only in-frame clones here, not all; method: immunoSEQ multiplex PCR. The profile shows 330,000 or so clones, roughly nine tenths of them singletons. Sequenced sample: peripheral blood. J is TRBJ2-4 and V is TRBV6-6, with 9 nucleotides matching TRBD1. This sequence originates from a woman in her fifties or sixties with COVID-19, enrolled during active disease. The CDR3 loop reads CASSRTGGENIQYF. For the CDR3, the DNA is TGTGCCAGCAGTCGTACAGGGGGCGAAAACATTCAGTACTTC.